This is a list of T cell receptor beta chains from one sample in a study of regulatory T cells in long-lasting Graves disease. TCRdb recomputed calls from the multiplex PCR reads with MiXCR, one row per CDR3 protein. The sample lists 200,000 to 250,000 distinct CDR3 sequences, 15% to 20% occurring once. A further study also used this sample, focusing on T cells in Graves' hyperthyroidism and ophthalmopathy.

Here the sequenced sample was peripheral blood mononuclear cells (PBMCs), taken at new diagnosis, from a patient treated with antithyroid drugs. The source of these receptors is a woman aged 25 to 45 with Graves disease. CDR3s include the opening cysteine and the closing phenylalanine or tryptophan. The D gene is left open where the match is weak. Clone size appears in some rows only: once, few, many, or a class for an expanded clone.

>NA|TRBV6-9|few|15|TRBJ1-5
CASSYLDISNQPQHF
TGTGCCAGCAGTTATTTGGACATTAGCAATCAGCCCCAGCATTTT
>NA|TRBV2|many|14|TRBJ2-7
CASSRGGARYEQYF
TGTGCCAGCTCCCGCGGAGGGGCGCGGTACGAGCAGTACTTC
>NA|TRBV20-1|many|14|TRBJ2-7
CSPRPQSVTYEQYF
TGCAGCCCCCGCCCCCAGTCCGTCACCTACGAGCAGTACTTC
>TRBD1|TRBV27|many|14|TRBJ2-3
CASSSLTGLDTQYF
TGTGCCAGCAGTTCCTTGACAGGGCTAGATACGCAGTATTTT
>TRBD1|TRBV27|many|15|TRBJ2-7
CASSNRDRASSEQYF
TGTGCCAGCAGCAACCGGGACAGGGCCTCCTCCGAGCAGTACTTC
>NA|TRBV24-1|many|14|TRBJ2-2
CATSDLPENGELFF
TGTGCCACCAGTGATTTGCCAGAAAACGGGGAGCTGTTTTTT
>NA|TRBV5-1|many|11|TRBJ2-7
CASSLPREQYF
TGCGCCAGCAGCTTGCCGAGGGAGCAGTACTTC
>TRBD1|TRBV9|NA|14|TRBJ2-7
CASSETGGSHEQYF
TGTGCCAGCAGCGAAACAGGGGGCAGCCACGAGCAGTACTTC
>NA|TRBV20-1|many|16|TRBJ2-2
CSARVTRRRGAGELFF
TGCAGTGCTAGAGTTACTAGGCGGAGGGGGGCCGGGGAGCTGTTTTTT
>NA|TRBV3-1|many|14|TRBJ1-1
CASSHQSGNTEAFF
TGTGCCAGCAGCCATCAAAGCGGGAACACTGAAGCTTTCTTT
>TRBD1|TRBV24-1|few|14|TRBJ2-7
CATSGAGTGGEQYF
TGTGCCACCAGTGGTGCCGGGACAGGGGGCGAGCAGTACTTC
>TRBD2|TRBV12-3/TRBV12-4|medium-sized|15|TRBJ2-5
CASRNLAGGKETQYF
TGTGCCAGCAGAAACCTAGCGGGGGGTAAAGAGACCCAGTACTTC
>TRBD1|TRBV7-9|few|14|TRBJ1-6
CASSPTGENSPLHF
TGTGCCAGCAGCCCGACAGGGGAGAATTCACCCCTCCACTTT
>NA|TRBV28|few|15|TRBJ1-5
CASSKRGGLGQPQHF
TGTGCCAGCAGTAAAAGGGGGGGATTGGGGCAGCCCCAGCATTTT
>NA|TRBV6-1|many|14|TRBJ1-3
CASRGGVGGNTIYF
TGTGCCAGCAGAGGGGGAGTCGGAGGAAACACCATATATTTT
>TRBD2|TRBV11-2|many|17|TRBJ2-5
CASRLTPGTSGSQTQYF
TGTGCCAGCAGGCTGACCCCCGGGACTAGCGGGAGTCAGACCCAGTACTTC
>NA|TRBV7-2|many|18|TRBJ2-7
CASSPLTAPGLLKYEQYF
TGTGCCAGCAGTCCCCTCACCGCCCCGGGACTCTTGAAGTATGAGCAGTACTTC
>NA|TRBV28|NA|14|TRBJ1-5
CASSPGARNQPQHF
TGTGCCAGCAGTCCAGGGGCCCGCAATCAGCCCCAGCATTTT
>TRBD1|TRBV4-1|many|15|TRBJ1-4
CASSRTGTANEKLFF
TGCGCCAGCAGCCGGACCGGGACAGCGAATGAAAAACTGTTTTTT
>TRBD1|TRBV30|few|12|TRBJ2-7
CAWGQGNYEQYF
TGTGCCTGGGGACAGGGGAACTACGAGCAGTACTTC
>NA|TRBV19|many|13|TRBJ1-6
CASSVNENSPLHF
TGTGCCAGTAGCGTAAACGAGAATTCACCCCTCCACTTT
>NA|TRBV20-1|many|11|TRBJ2-5
CSALGLETQYF
TGCAGTGCTCTAGGGTTGGAGACCCAGTACTTC
>TRBD1|TRBV11-2|NA|13|TRBJ1-1
CASSQGENTEAFF
TGTGCCAGCAGCCAGGGGGAGAATACTGAAGCTTTCTTT
>NA|TRBV7-2|many|13|TRBJ2-1
CASSLRPTNEQFF
TGTGCCAGCAGCTTAAGACCGACCAATGAGCAGTTCTTC
>NA|TRBV5-1|many|15|TRBJ1-4
CASSPRTATNEKLFF
TGCGCCAGCAGCCCACGGACAGCGACGAATGAAAAACTGTTTTTT
>NA|TRBV11-2|NA|14|TRBJ2-5
CASSPLTSQETQYF
TGTGCCAGCAGCCCCCTTACTAGTCAAGAGACCCAGTACTTC
>NA|TRBV7-9|many|15|TRBJ2-1
CASSLDGDSYNEQFF
TGTGCCAGCAGCTTAGACGGGGACTCCTACAATGAGCAGTTCTTC
>NA|TRBV20-1|many|14|TRBJ1-2
CSARNLLRGGGYTF
TGCAGTGCTAGAAACCTCCTACGGGGCGGTGGCTACACCTTC
>TRBD2|TRBV11-1|NA|18|TRBJ2-1
CASAGSGLAGGYYNEQFF
TGTGCCAGCGCCGGGTCCGGACTAGCGGGAGGATACTACAATGAGCAGTTCTTC